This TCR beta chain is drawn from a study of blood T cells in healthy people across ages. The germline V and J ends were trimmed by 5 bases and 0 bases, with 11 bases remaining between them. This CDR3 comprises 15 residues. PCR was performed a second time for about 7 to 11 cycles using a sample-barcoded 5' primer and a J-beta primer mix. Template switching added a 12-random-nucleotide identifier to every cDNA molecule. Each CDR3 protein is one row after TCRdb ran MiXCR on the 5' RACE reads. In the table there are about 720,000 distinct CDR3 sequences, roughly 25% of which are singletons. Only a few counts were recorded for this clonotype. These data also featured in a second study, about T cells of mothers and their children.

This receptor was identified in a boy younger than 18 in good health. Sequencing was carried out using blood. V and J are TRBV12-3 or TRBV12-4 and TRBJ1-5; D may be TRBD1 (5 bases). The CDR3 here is CASSMTEISNQPQHF. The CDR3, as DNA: TGTGCCAGCAGTATGACAGAGATTAGCAATCAGCCCCAGCATTTT.